This T cell receptor (beta chain) comes out of a study of blood T cell repertoires in COVID-19. V gave up 1 base and J gave up 3 bases, with 7 bases separating them. Germline CDR1 and CDR2: LGHDT and YNNKEL (reference sequence). The CDR3 has 14 residues. Sequencing was performed with immunoSEQ multiplex PCR; in TCRdb, only in-frame clones are kept and a portion is missing. The data contain just over 300,000 clones, around 92% of them seen just once; the ten biggest clones take up 1.8%. V gene TRBV3-1 (or the pseudogene TRBV3-2) combines with J gene TRBJ1-5; D is ambiguous. The sample consisted of peripheral blood. This TCR came from a young woman with COVID-19, enrolled during active disease. The CDR3 DNA sequence: TGTGCCAGCAGCCAAGGGCAGTACAATCAGCCCCAGCATTTT. As protein: CASSQGQYNQPQHF.